This T cell receptor (beta chain) was sequenced for a study of blood T cell repertoires in COVID-19. Clones were sequenced by immunoSEQ multiplex PCR, and TCRdb holds only the in-frame ones, with some missing. The sample has under 200,000 clones, 70% to 80% seen once. V lost 5 bases and J lost 8; bases outside the gene matches: 18. The CDR3 runs to 18 residues. Germline CDR1 reads LGHNA; CDR2 reads YNFKEQ. This clone is a singleton in its sample. The TCR comes from a woman aged 40 to 55 with COVID-19, enrolled during active disease. This chain connects TRBV4-2 to TRBJ2-1, with 10 bases that match TRBD2. Input material: peripheral blood. The CDR3 loop reads CASSAIGALAGTSDEQFF. CDR3 in DNA: TGTGCCAGCAGCGCAATAGGGGCCTTAGCCGGGACTAGCGATGAGCAGTTCTTC.